A single sample is the source of the 23 T cell receptor beta chains below, sequenced in a study of shared clonotypes between healthy human individuals. The repertoire was sequenced with immunoSEQ multiplex PCR; TCRdb's copy has only in-frame clones and lacks some. The table lists about 1.1 million clones, about four fifths of them singletons. Material: memory CD4+ T cells from PBMCs. The subset was: CD45RA-negative fraction. These receptor sequences come from a man aged 18 to 30 in good health. Some clones in this sample may be carry-over from other donors' samples.

The rearrangement links TRBV19 to TRBJ2-5; weak D call: TRBD2 (7 bases). Germline V gene data show CDR1 as LNHDA and CDR2 as SQIVND (reference sequence). The length of the CDR3 is 15 residues. V was pared by 1 base and J by 1 base, with 10 bases between. This chain's CDR3 is CASSIAGGRQETQYF. The CDR3 coding sequence is TGTGCCAGTAGTATAGCCGGGGGGCGCCAAGAGACCCAGTACTTC.

The chain carries TRBV5-4 and TRBJ2-7; D might be TRBD1 (5 bases). Germline CDR1 and CDR2: SGHNT and YYREEE (reference sequence). This CDR3 region has 14 residues. V lost 2 bases and J 6 bases, leaving 15 bases between the germline ends. CDR3 protein: CASSLQVRSGEQYF. The DNA for the CDR3 is TGTGCCAGCAGCTTACAGGTCCGTTCGGGCGAGCAGTACTTC.

J is TRBJ1-1 and V is TRBV28, with 7 bases aligning to TRBD1. The CDR3 sequence is 14 residues long. Germline V gene data show CDR1 as MDHEN and CDR2 as SYDVKM. With 1 base clipped from V and 5 bases from J, the junction kept 4 bases outside the gene matches. CDR3 in amino acids: CASSLFTGVTEAFF. The CDR3 DNA is TGTGCCAGCAGTTTATTTACAGGGGTGACTGAAGCTTTCTTT.

V is TRBV28 and J is TRBJ1-1; D not resolved. Deletions cut 5 bases from V and 2 bases from J, with 9 bases between. Looked up from germline, CDR1 is MDHEN and CDR2 is SYDVKM. This CDR3 has 13 residues. The CDR3 here is CASSDDGNTEAFF. The CDR3 DNA follows: TGTGCCAGCAGTGACGACGGAAACACTGAAGCTTTCTTT. The full variable domain, in which reference TRBV28 and TRBJ1-1 provide the parts outside the CDR3, is DVKVTQSSRYLVKRTGEKVFLECVQDMDHENMFWYRQDPGLGLRLIYFSYDVKMKEKGDIPEGYSVSREKKERFSLILESASTNQTSMYLCASSDDGNTEAFFGQGTRLTVV.

For this clone: Other DNA sequences in this specimen translate into the identical CDR3. This chain joins TRBV29-1 and TRBJ2-3; a weak D match, TRBD2 (6 bases). V lost 6 bases, J lost 0 bases, and 13 bases lay in between. This CDR3 comprises 14 residues. Looked up from germline, CDR1 is SQVTM and CDR2 is ANQGSEA. CDR3 in DNA: TGCAGCGTGGGGGGTGGCAGAAGCACAGATACGCAGTATTTT. Its translation: CSVGGGRSTDTQYF.

The chain carries TRBV5-1 and TRBJ2-3; TRBD2 agrees at 7 bases. Per germline, CDR1 SGHRS and CDR2 YFSETQ. Trimming at V came to 2 bases and at J to 0 bases, leaving 6 bases not matched to a gene. CDR3 size: 16 residues. CDR3 loop: CASSFASGTSTDTQYF. DNA for the CDR3: TGCGCCAGCAGCTTCGCTAGCGGAACTAGCACAGATACGCAGTATTTT.

The chain employs TRBV4-2 and TRBJ2-3, with TRBD1 identical over 8 bases. Germline V gives CDR1 LGHNA, CDR2 YNFKEQ. V trimming: 1 base; J trimming: 2 bases; junction bases outside the gene matches: 2. The CDR3 loop spans 15 amino acids. In DNA form, the CDR3 reads TGTGCCAGCAGCCAAGGGGGACAGGACACAGATACGCAGTATTTT. It translates to CASSQGGQDTDTQYF.

This clone has a count of ten or more. This chain connects TRBV5-4 to TRBJ1-2; D perhaps matches TRBD1 (6 bases). In germline, CDR1 is SGHNT, CDR2 YYREEE (reference sequence). V was shortened by 0 bases and J by 9 bases, with 15 bases between the two germline ends. CDR3 size: 14 residues. CDR3 residues: CASSLEIGTPRYTF. CDR3 DNA: TGTGCCAGCAGCTTGGAAATCGGGACACCCCGCTACACCTTC.

V and J are TRBV28 and TRBJ1-5; possibly TRBD1 for D (6 bases). CDR1 MDHEN and CDR2 SYDVKM come from the germline V gene. Trimming cost V 3 bases and J 2 bases, with 14 bases left between them. This CDR3 is built from 16 residues. In DNA form, the CDR3 reads TGTGCCAGCAGTTTCCGGAGACAGGTCCGCAATCAGCCCCAGCATTTT. Its protein product is CASSFRRQVRNQPQHF.

As regards this clone: The same CDR3 arises from other DNA sequences in this sample as well. The chain is built from TRBV19 and TRBJ1-2; D unclear. The V end lost 3 bases, the J end lost 2 bases, and 7 bases lay between the germline ends. Germline assignment: CDR1 LNHDA and CDR2 SQIVND (reference sequence). There are 13 residues in the CDR3. The CDR3 here is CASSILANYGYTF. CDR3 nucleotides: TGTGCCAGTAGTATTTTGGCGAACTATGGCTACACCTTC.

A remark on this clone: At one of its ends the junction is not consistent with the germline gene, which may arise from a read error. The V and J genes are TRBV7-9 and TRBJ2-5, with 7 bases that match TRBD2. The CDR3 runs to 12 residues. Germline V gene sequence: CDR1 SEHNR, CDR2 FQNEAQ (reference sequence). CDR3 nucleotide sequence: TGTGCCAGCGGGACTATCCAAGAGGCCCAGTACTTC. Amino acids: CASGTIQEAQYF.

The chain joins TRBV5-1 to TRBJ2-3; D gene unclear. Germline CDR1 is SGHRS and CDR2 is YFSETQ. V lost 0 bases and J 0 bases, leaving 11 bases between the germline ends. The CDR3 consists of 16 residues. The CDR3: CASSLAAATSTDTQYF. Written as DNA, the CDR3 is TGCGCCAGCAGCTTGGCGGCAGCGACTAGCACAGATACGCAGTATTTT.

The chain recombines TRBV4-3 with TRBJ1-3; D not certain. Trimming pared 1 base from V and 4 bases from J, leaving 8 bases between. Germline CDR1 is LGHNA and CDR2 is YSLEER. This CDR3 is built from 14 residues. The CDR3 here is CASSQVLVGNTIYF. The CDR3 nucleotides are TGCGCCAGCAGCCAAGTTTTAGTGGGAAACACCATATATTTT.

This clone came up a few times. CDR3: CASSLSEGYTF. CDR3 DNA: TGTGCCAGCAGCTTGTCGGAGGGCTACACCTTC. The V gene is TRBV11-2, the J gene TRBJ1-2; D is undetermined. Germline lookup yields CDR1 SGHAT and CDR2 FQNNGV. This CDR3 has 11 residues. V was pared by 3 bases and J by 8 bases, with 7 bases between.

The rearrangement joins TRBV25-1 to TRBJ2-1; no reliable D call. Trimming removed 8 bases from V and 4 bases from J, with 3 bases in between. CDR1 and CDR2 from the germline V gene are MGHDK and SYGVNS. This CDR3 has 10 amino acids. CDR3 nucleotide sequence: TGTGCCAGCTGGTACAATGAGCAGTTCTTC. It yields the protein CASWYNEQFF.

This clone has only one observation. The chain links TRBV30 to TRBJ1-2; D unclear. CDR1 is GTSNPN, CDR2 SVGIG, per germline (reference sequence). The CDR3 is made up of 12 amino acids. The V gene lost 0 bases and the J gene lost 3 bases, with 5 bases spanning the gap. CDR3 residues: CAWSVGHYGYTF. CDR3 coding DNA: TGTGCCTGGAGTGTAGGTCACTATGGCTACACCTTC.

In its sample, this clone was seen once. The sample contains more than one DNA sequence encoding this CDR3. The gene calls are TRBV5-1 and TRBJ2-7; TRBD1 might be the D (5 bases). This CDR3 contains 14 residues. The germline V gene encodes CDR1 SGHRS and CDR2 YFSETQ. V was pared by 0 bases and J by 2 bases, with 9 bases between. The DNA of the CDR3 is TGCGCCAGCAGCTTGGCGCCAGGGACCTACGAGCAGTACTTC. This encodes CASSLAPGTYEQYF.

The chain carries TRBV21-1 and TRBJ1-5; no DNA check was done on the table's D call, TRBD1. TRBV21-1 is annotated as a pseudogene. The CDR3 runs to 16 residues. CDR3 residues: CASSTPSTGSSQPQHF. The CDR3 DNA follows: TGTGCCAGCAGCACCCCTTCGACAGGGAGTAGTCAGCCCCAGCATTTT.

The CDR3 DNA reads as TGCGCCAGCAGCCCCGGGACTTTTCACTACGAGCAGTACTTC. Translation: CASSPGTFHYEQYF. The chain has TRBV4-1 and TRBJ2-7; TRBD2 might be the D (6 bases). The CDR3 has 14 residues. CDR1 MGHRA and CDR2 YSYEKL come from the germline V gene. Trimming pared 4 bases from V and 3 bases from J, leaving 13 bases between.

The chain has TRBV7-2 and TRBJ2-7, with D possibly matching TRBD2 (6 bases). V lost 1 base, J lost 3 bases, and 10 bases lay in between. CDR3 length: 14 amino acids. Germline lookup yields CDR1 SGHTA and CDR2 FQGNSA. CDR3 coding DNA: TGTGCCAGCAGCTTAGGGTCTAGCGACTACGAGCAGTACTTC. This sequence encodes CASSLGSSDYEQYF.

The V and J genes are TRBV2 and TRBJ1-3; no clear D gene. The V end was cut by 5 bases, the J end by 0 bases, with 11 bases between. Germline V gene data show CDR1 as SNHLY and CDR2 as FYNNEI. The CDR3 runs to 15 residues. CDR3: CASSFTGSSGNTIYF. DNA of the CDR3: TGTGCCAGCAGTTTCACCGGCAGCTCTGGAAACACCATATATTTT.

The V call is TRBV27, the J call TRBJ1-1; 8 nucleotides align to TRBD1. V dropped 6 bases and J dropped 12; count of bases not matched to a gene: 18. The CDR3 totals 15 residues. CDR1 and CDR2 (germline): MNHEY, SMNVEV (reference sequence). This CDR3 is CASSFRGSRTGTTFF. For the CDR3, the DNA is TGTGCCAGCAGCTTCCGGGGATCTCGGACAGGGACGACTTTCTTT.

A word on this clone: Germline and junction disagree at one end, which may indicate a read error. The J gene is TRBJ2-5, the V gene TRBV7-6; 9 bases fit TRBD1. CDR1 and CDR2 (germline): SGHVS, FNYEAQ. The CDR3 is 14 amino acids. CDR3 protein: CASSLTGGVETQYF. CDR3 in DNA: TGTGCCAGCAGCCTCACAGGGGGCGTGGAGACTCAGTACTTC.